Listed below are T cell receptor beta chains from one sample, sequenced in a study of shared clonotypes between healthy human individuals. Assay: immunoSEQ multiplex PCR; the TCRdb copy retains only in-frame clones and omits some. The sample shows roughly 2,500,000 clones, roughly 93% of them seen only once. The sample comprised naive CD4+ T cells from PBMCs. The receptors originated from a man aged 18 to 30 in good health. Some clones in this sample may be carry-over from other donors' samples. Each CDR3 is given with its conserved first and last residue. Fields, in order: D gene, V gene, J gene, clone size, CDR3 protein, CDR3 DNA. The D gene is left open where the match is weak. Clone size appears in some rows only: once, few, many, or a class for an expanded clone.

>NA|TRBV20-1|TRBJ2-1|NA
CSARGPEGFF
TGCAGTGCTAGAGGCCCGGAAGGGTTCTTC
>NA|TRBV11-2|TRBJ2-7|once
CASSFVQNYEQYF
TGTGCCAGCAGCTTCGTACAGAACTACGAGCAGTACTTC
>NA|TRBV6-6|TRBJ1-5|NA
CASSYFSGANQPQHF
TGTGCCAGCAGTTACTTTTCTGGGGCTAATCAGCCCCAGCATTTT
>TRBD1|TRBV7-9|TRBJ1-1|NA
CASVTGTGATEAFF
TGTGCCAGCGTGACCGGGACAGGGGCCACTGAAGCTTTCTTT
>NA|TRBV28|TRBJ1-1|NA
CASSLWRGGNTEAFF
TGTGCCAGCAGTTTATGGAGGGGGGGGAACACTGAAGCTTTCTTT
>TRBD2|TRBV4-3|TRBJ2-7|NA
CASSQGGASGHEQYF
TGCGCCAGCAGCCAAGGGGGAGCTAGCGGGCACGAGCAGTACTTC
>TRBD2|TRBV11-2|TRBJ2-1|NA
CASSLGLAGVWYNEQFF
TGTGCCAGCAGCTTAGGGCTAGCGGGAGTCTGGTACAATGAGCAGTTCTTC
>NA|TRBV18|TRBJ1-5|NA
CASSLQGSHQPQHF
TGTGCCAGCTCACTACAGGGTTCCCATCAGCCCCAGCATTTT
>TRBD2|TRBV7-2|TRBJ2-5|NA
CASRPRLAGQETQYF
TGTGCCAGCAGACCCCGACTAGCGGGACAAGAGACCCAGTACTTC
>TRBD2|TRBV11-1|TRBJ2-1|NA
CASSPRGASGHNEQFF
TGTGCCAGCAGCCCACGTGGGGCTAGCGGACACAATGAGCAGTTCTTC
>TRBD2|TRBV6-5|TRBJ2-7|NA
CASAFSGPTYEQYF
TGTGCCAGCGCTTTTAGCGGGCCTACATACGAGCAGTACTTC
>NA|TRBV2|TRBJ1-4|once
CASTAERGTNEKLFF
TGTGCCAGCACGGCGGAGAGGGGAACTAATGAAAAACTGTTTTTT
>NA|TRBV28|TRBJ1-5|NA
CASRGSSGGNQPQHF
TGTGCCAGCAGGGGGAGCTCCGGAGGCAATCAGCCCCAGCATTTT
>TRBD2|TRBV9|TRBJ2-5|NA
CASSVGLAGLETQYF
TGTGCCAGCAGCGTAGGACTAGCGGGATTGGAGACCCAGTACTTC
>NA|TRBV15|TRBJ2-7|NA
CATSRDRPSRHEQYF
TGTGCCACCAGCAGAGATCGGCCATCGCGCCACGAGCAGTACTTC
>TRBD1|TRBV30|TRBJ1-2|NA
CAWSPDRGDGYTF
TGTGCCTGGAGTCCGGACAGGGGGGACGGCTACACCTTC
>NA|TRBV27|TRBJ1-1|NA
CASSLRRGYTEAFF
TGTGCCAGCAGTTTAAGGAGGGGGTACACTGAAGCTTTCTTT
>TRBD2|TRBV5-1|TRBJ2-2|NA
CASSAAGRRSGELFF
TGCGCCAGCAGCGCAGCGGGACGTCGCTCCGGGGAGCTGTTTTTT
>NA|TRBV9|TRBJ2-1|NA
CASSAQVYNEQFF
TGTGCCAGCAGCGCCCAGGTCTACAATGAGCAGTTCTTC
>NA|TRBV7-2|TRBJ2-1|NA
CASSFRTGVEQFF
TGTGCCAGCAGCTTTAGAACGGGAGTAGAGCAGTTCTTC
>NA|TRBV5-1|TRBJ2-5|NA
CASSLFPAQETQYF
TGCGCCAGCAGCTTGTTCCCAGCCCAAGAGACCCAGTACTTC
>NA|TRBV28|TRBJ1-3|once
CASGGGGAPGNTIYF
TGTGCCAGCGGTGGTGGGGGGGCCCCTGGAAACACCATATATTTT
>TRBD1|TRBV28|TRBJ2-7|NA
CASSLGSGGTGSYEQYF
TGTGCCAGCAGTTTAGGGAGTGGAGGGACAGGGTCCTACGAGCAGTACTTC
>NA|TRBV19|TRBJ2-2|NA
CASSIVGGSWRNTGELFF
TGTGCCAGTAGTATAGTAGGGGGGTCTTGGAGGAACACCGGGGAGCTGTTTTTT
>NA|TRBV18|TRBJ2-4|NA
CASSPPVDGKNIQYF
TGTGCCAGCTCACCACCGGTCGATGGCAAAAACATTCAGTACTTC
>TRBD1|TRBV18|TRBJ2-5|NA
CASSPQGAEETQYF
TGTGCCAGCTCACCACAGGGGGCAGAAGAGACCCAGTACTTC
>NA|TRBV15|TRBJ1-2|NA
CATSSTLGGVYGYTF
TGTGCCACCAGCTCTACTCTCGGGGGCGTCTATGGCTACACCTTC
>NA|TRBV6-5|TRBJ1-1|NA
CASSYQTGNTEAFF
TGTGCCAGCAGTTACCAGACAGGGAACACTGAAGCTTTCTTT
>NA|TRBV18|TRBJ2-3|NA
CASSPGQPSSTDTQYF
TGTGCCAGCTCACCAGGGCAGCCATCTAGCACAGATACGCAGTATTTT
>NA|TRBV5-1|TRBJ2-1|NA
CASSLATEQFF
TGCGCCAGCAGCTTGGCCACTGAGCAGTTCTTC
>NA|TRBV29-1|TRBJ2-3|NA
CSVEAGEGTDTQYF
TGCAGCGTTGAGGCAGGGGAAGGCACAGATACGCAGTATTTT
>NA|TRBV21-1|TRBJ1-1|NA
CASSERIGEVNTEAFF
TGTGCCAGCAGCGAAAGGATCGGGGAAGTGAACACTGAAGCTTTCTTT
>NA|TRBV5-1|TRBJ2-4|NA
CASSLTGKNIQYF
TGCGCCAGCAGCTTGACCGGCAAAAACATTCAGTACTTC
>TRBD2|TRBV28|TRBJ2-1|once
CASRSSGRYNEQFF
TGTGCCAGCAGGTCTAGCGGCCGCTACAATGAGCAGTTCTTC
>NA|TRBV28|TRBJ2-6|NA
CASNRGDPSGANVLTF
TGTGCCAGCAATCGCGGGGACCCCTCTGGGGCCAACGTCCTGACTTTC
>NA|TRBV30|TRBJ2-1|NA
CAWSPPADEQFF
TGTGCCTGGAGTCCTCCCGCCGATGAGCAGTTCTTC
>NA|TRBV7-2|TRBJ2-4|once
CASSSRGGGTKNIQYF
TGTGCCAGCAGCTCCAGGGGGGGCGGAACCAAAAACATTCAGTACTTC
>NA|TRBV6-1|TRBJ2-3|NA
CASSERGDTQYF
TGTGCCAGCAGTGAAAGGGGAGATACGCAGTATTTT
>TRBD1|TRBV5-1|TRBJ1-2|NA
CASSERQGDGYTF
TGCGCCAGCAGCGAGCGACAGGGGGATGGCTACACCTTC
>NA|TRBV29-1|TRBJ1-2|NA
CSVEMGLPPTGGYTF
TGCAGCGTTGAAATGGGACTTCCCCCAACGGGAGGCTACACCTTC
>TRBD2|TRBV6-1|TRBJ2-1|NA
CASSGILASNEQFF
TGTGCCAGCAGTGGAATACTAGCGTCGAATGAGCAGTTCTTC
>TRBD1|TRBV10-3|TRBJ2-5|NA
CAITRGTGEETQYF
TGTGCCATCACGAGGGGGACAGGGGAAGAGACCCAGTACTTC
>NA|TRBV6-1|TRBJ2-3|NA
CASSEVPPDTQYF
TGTGCCAGCAGTGAAGTCCCCCCAGATACGCAGTATTTT
>TRBD2|TRBV7-2|TRBJ2-7|NA
CASSSRDYTYEQYF
TGTGCCAGCAGCTCCCGGGACTATACCTACGAGCAGTACTTC
>TRBD2|TRBV5-4|TRBJ2-3|NA
CASSSGTTYRTDTQYF
TGTGCCAGCAGCTCCGGGACTACCTATCGAACAGATACGCAGTATTTT
>NA|TRBV9|TRBJ2-5|NA
CASSRGPGMEETQYF
TGTGCCAGCAGCAGAGGCCCGGGGATGGAAGAGACCCAGTACTTC
>TRBD2|TRBV4-2|TRBJ2-4|NA
CASSTGLAGVLAKNIQYF
TGTGCCAGCAGCACTGGACTAGCGGGAGTCTTAGCCAAAAACATTCAGTACTTC
>NA|TRBV9|TRBJ2-3|few
CASSVGGTDTQYF
TGTGCCAGCAGCGTAGGGGGCACAGATACGCAGTATTTT
>TRBD2|TRBV19|TRBJ2-7|NA
CASNRGLADYEQYF
TGTGCCAGTAACCGGGGACTAGCGGACTACGAGCAGTACTTC
>NA|TRBV5-1|TRBJ2-1|NA
CASSLGPSYNEQFF
TGCGCCAGCAGCTTGGGTCCATCCTACAATGAGCAGTTCTTC
>NA|TRBV6-1|TRBJ2-2|NA
CASSDDPRRGTGELFF
TGTGCCAGCAGTGACGACCCTAGAAGAGGGACCGGGGAGCTGTTTTTT
>NA|TRBV30|TRBJ2-7|NA
CAWSAGHPAYEQYF
TGTGCCTGGAGTGCGGGACACCCGGCCTACGAGCAGTACTTC
>NA|TRBV4-2|TRBJ2-4|NA
CASSHGRASIQYF
TGTGCCAGCAGCCACGGCAGGGCCAGCATTCAGTACTTC
>NA|TRBV4-1|TRBJ2-3|NA
CASSPNRYGITDTQYF
TGCGCCAGCAGCCCAAACAGGTACGGGATCACAGATACGCAGTATTTT
>NA|TRBV6-5|TRBJ2-2|once
CASRTRAVAGGELFF
TGTGCCAGCAGGACCCGGGCGGTCGCGGGCGGGGAGCTGTTTTTT